This entry describes one T cell receptor (beta chain). Its antigen is not known. This CDR3 contains 13 residues. Trimming removed 2 bases from V and 2 bases from J, with 9 bases in between. CDR1 DFQATT and CDR2 SNEGSKA come from the germline V gene (reference sequence). The source of the sample is a study of early T cells in non-severe SARS-CoV-2 infection. Findings and limits, study-wide: The VDJdb matching leaned toward anti-spike CD8 responses and overlooked private and CD4 specificities.

The library protocol tagged individual cDNA molecules with unique molecular identifiers. TCRdb re-called the 5' RACE reads with MiXCR, one entry per CDR3 protein. The repertoire consists of some 81,000 distinct CDR3 sequences, with about a sixth occurring once and the leading ten covering 2.9%. Sequencing used whole blood. The V call is TRBV20-1, the J call TRBJ1-1, with D possibly TRBD1 on 5 matching bases. The source is an adult who was a healthcare worker with PCR-confirmed SARS-CoV-2 infection or an uninfected control (not recorded which). The CDR3 spells CSARPTANTEAFF. The CDR3, as DNA: TGCAGTGCTAGACCGACAGCCAACACTGAAGCTTTCTTT.